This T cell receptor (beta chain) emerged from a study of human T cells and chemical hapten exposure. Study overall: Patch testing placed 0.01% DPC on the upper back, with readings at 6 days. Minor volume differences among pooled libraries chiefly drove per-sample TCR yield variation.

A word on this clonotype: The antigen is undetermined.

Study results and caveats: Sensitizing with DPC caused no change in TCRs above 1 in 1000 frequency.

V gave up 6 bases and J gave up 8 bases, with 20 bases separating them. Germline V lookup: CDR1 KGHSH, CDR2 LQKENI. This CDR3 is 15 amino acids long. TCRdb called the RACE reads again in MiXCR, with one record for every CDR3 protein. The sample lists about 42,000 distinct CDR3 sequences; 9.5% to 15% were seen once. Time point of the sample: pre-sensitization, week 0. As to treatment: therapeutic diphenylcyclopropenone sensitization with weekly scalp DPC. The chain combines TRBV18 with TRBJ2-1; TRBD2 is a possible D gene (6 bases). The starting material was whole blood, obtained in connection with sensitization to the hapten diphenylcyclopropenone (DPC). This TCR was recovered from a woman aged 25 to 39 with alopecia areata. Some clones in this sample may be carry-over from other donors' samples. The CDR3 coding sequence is TGTGCCAGCTCTTCCTCTTTCGGAGGGGTGGATGAGCAGTTCTTC. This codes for CASSSSFGGVDEQFF.